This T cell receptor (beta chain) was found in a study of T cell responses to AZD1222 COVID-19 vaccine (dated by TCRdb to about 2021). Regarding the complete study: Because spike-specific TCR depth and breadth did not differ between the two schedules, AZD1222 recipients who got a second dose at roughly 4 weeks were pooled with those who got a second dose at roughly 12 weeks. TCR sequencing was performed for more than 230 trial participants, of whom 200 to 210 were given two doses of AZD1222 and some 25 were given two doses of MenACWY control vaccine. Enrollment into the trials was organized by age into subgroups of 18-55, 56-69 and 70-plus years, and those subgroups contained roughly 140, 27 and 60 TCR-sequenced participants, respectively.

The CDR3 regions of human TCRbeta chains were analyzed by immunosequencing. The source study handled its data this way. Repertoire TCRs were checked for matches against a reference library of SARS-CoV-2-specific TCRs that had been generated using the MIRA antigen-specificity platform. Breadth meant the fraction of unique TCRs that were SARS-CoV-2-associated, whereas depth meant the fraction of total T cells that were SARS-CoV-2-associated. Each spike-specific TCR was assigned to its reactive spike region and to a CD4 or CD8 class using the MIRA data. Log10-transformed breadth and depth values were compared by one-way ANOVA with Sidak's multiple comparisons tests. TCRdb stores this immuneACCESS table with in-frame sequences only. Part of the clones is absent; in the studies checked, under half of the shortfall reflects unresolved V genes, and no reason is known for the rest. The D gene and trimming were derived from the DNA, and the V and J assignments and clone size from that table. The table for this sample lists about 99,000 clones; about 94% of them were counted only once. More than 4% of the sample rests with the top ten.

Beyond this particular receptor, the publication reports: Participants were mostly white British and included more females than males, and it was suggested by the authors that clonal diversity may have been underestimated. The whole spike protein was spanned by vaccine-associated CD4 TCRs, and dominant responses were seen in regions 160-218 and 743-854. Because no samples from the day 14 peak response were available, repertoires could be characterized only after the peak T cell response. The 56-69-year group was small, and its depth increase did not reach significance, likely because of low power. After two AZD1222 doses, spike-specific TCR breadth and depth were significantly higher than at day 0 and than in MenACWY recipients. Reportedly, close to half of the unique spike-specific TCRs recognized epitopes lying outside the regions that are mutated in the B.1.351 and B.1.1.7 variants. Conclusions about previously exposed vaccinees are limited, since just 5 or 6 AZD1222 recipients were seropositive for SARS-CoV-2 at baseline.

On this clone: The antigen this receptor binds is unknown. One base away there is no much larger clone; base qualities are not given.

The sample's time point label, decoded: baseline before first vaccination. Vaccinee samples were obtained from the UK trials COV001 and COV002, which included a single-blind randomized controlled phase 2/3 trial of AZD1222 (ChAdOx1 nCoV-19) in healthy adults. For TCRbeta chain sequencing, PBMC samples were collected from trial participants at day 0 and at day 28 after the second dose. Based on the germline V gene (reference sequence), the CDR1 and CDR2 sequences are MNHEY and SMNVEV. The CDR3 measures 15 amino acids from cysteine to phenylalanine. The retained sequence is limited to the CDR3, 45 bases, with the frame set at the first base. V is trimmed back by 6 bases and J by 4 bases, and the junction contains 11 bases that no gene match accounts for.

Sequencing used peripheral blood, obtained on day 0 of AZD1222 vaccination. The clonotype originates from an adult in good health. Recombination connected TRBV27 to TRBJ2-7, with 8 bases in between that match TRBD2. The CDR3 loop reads CASSVSGLAGYEQYF. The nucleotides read TGTGCCAGCAGCGTATCAGGACTAGCCGGTTACGAGCAGTACTTC.